The 24 T cell receptor beta chains below all came from one sample that was sequenced in a study of T cell responses to AZD1222 COVID-19 vaccine (dated by TCRdb to 2020 to 2022). The protocol used for the library was the immunoSEQ multiplex PCR assay. Here the immuneACCESS table is served through TCRdb, limited to in-frame sequences with V and J called. Missing clones are a known gap in these copies; in checked studies unresolved V genes cover under half, and the rest lacks a known reason. In all, the sample holds around 130,000 clones, and approximately 93% of those were seen once. The ten biggest clones cover approximately 5.4% of the sample. The time point tag for this specimen amounts to: baseline before first vaccination. The material sequenced was peripheral blood, taken on day 0 of AZD1222 vaccination. The receptor set was obtained from an adult in good health.

In its sample, this clone was seen once. The chain is built from TRBV5-1 and TRBJ2-2; D is unclear. The CDR3 runs to 14 residues. Per germline, CDR1 SGHRS and CDR2 YFSETQ. V lost 4 bases, J lost 6 bases, and 13 bases lay in between. The CDR3 nucleotides are TGCGCCAGCAGCCCGCCCCAGTCGGCCGGGGAGCTGTTTTTT. This codes for CASSPPQSAGELFF.

The genes are TRBV5-1 and TRBJ2-1; 8 bases are shared with TRBD2. The trim removed 0 bases at V and 5 bases at J, leaving 1 base unmatched. In germline, CDR1 is SGHRS, CDR2 YFSETQ. The length of the CDR3 is 14 residues. The CDR3 here is CASSLGGRHNEQFF. The CDR3 bases are TGCGCCAGCAGCTTGGGCGGGAGGCACAATGAGCAGTTCTTC. The full variable domain, with the rest looked up from reference TRBV5-1 and TRBJ2-1, is KAGVTQTPRYLIKTRGQQVTLSCSPISGHRSVSWYQQTPGQGLQFLFEYFSETQRNKGNFPGRFSGRQFSNSRSEMNVSTLELGDSALYLCASSLGGRHNEQFFGPGTRLTVL.

The chain is built from TRBV7-8 and TRBJ1-5; D unclear. V shed 0 bases and J shed 9 bases, with 9 bases lying between them. Germline loops: CDR1 SGHVS, CDR2 FQNEAQ. CDR3 length equals 13 residues. CDR3: CASSLAVGSPQHF. CDR3 sequence (DNA): TGTGCCAGCAGCTTAGCAGTGGGTTCGCCCCAGCATTTT.

The gene calls are TRBV20-1 and TRBJ2-7; the match to TRBD2 covers 11 bases. The CDR3 runs to 18 residues. With 3 bases clipped from V and 3 bases from J, the junction kept 16 bases outside the gene matches. Germline CDR1 and CDR2: DFQATT and SNEGSKA (reference sequence). In DNA, the CDR3 is TGCAGTGCTAGTATTCCCCCTCGGGCTAGCGGGGGGTTCTACGAGCAGTACTTC. The encoded protein is CSASIPPRASGGFYEQYF.

The chain links TRBV6-5 to TRBJ1-6; a possible D gene is TRBD1 (5 bases). The CDR3 has 15 amino acids. Trimming cost V 0 bases and J 10 bases, with 13 bases left between them. CDR1 and CDR2 (germline): MNHEY, SVGAGI. Written as DNA, the CDR3 is TGTGCCAGCAGTTACTCAAGCCAGGGTTTCTCACCCCTCCACTTT. Translated, it gives CASSYSSQGFSPLHF.

There are a few counts of this clone. The CDR3 here is CASSQVAQRWESSYEQYF. CDR3 sequence (DNA): TGTGCCAGCAGCCAAGTCGCCCAGAGGTGGGAGTCCTCCTACGAGCAGTACTTC. The chain combines TRBV4-2 with TRBJ2-7; D might be TRBD2 (5 bases). The ends were cut back, 1 base at V and 0 bases at J, with 19 bases in the middle. The V gene's germline CDR1 is LGHNA and CDR2 YNFKEQ. The CDR3 covers 18 residues.

The chain uses TRBV7-6 and TRBJ2-1; TRBD2 aligns across 9 bases. The CDR3 is 19 amino acids. The V gene end was trimmed by 1 base and the J gene end by 1 base; junction bases not matched to a gene: 11. The germline V gene encodes CDR1 SGHVS and CDR2 FNYEAQ. CDR3 DNA sequence: TGTGCCAGCAGCTTAGAGGTTAGCGGGAGTAGGGGTTCCTACAATGAGCAGTTCTTC. Its protein product is CASSLEVSGSRGSYNEQFF.

The rearrangement links TRBV12-3 or TRBV12-4 to TRBJ1-1, with D perhaps matching TRBD1 (5 bases). V lost 6 bases, J lost 4 bases, and 12 bases lay in between. The CDR3 has 13 amino acids. DNA for the CDR3: TGTGCCAGCAGGGGGCCAGCACTCACTGAAGCTTTCTTT. Translating gives CASRGPALTEAFF.

The V gene is TRBV20-1, the J gene TRBJ2-7, with D unclear. Germline lookup yields CDR1 DFQATT and CDR2 SNEGSKA (reference sequence). V gave up 6 bases and J gave up 7 bases, with 10 bases separating them. The CDR3 totals 10 residues. The CDR3 sequence is CSAHLREQYF. As DNA, the CDR3 is TGCAGTGCCCACCTCCGGGAGCAGTACTTC.

The chain joins TRBV25-1 to TRBJ1-2, with D hard to call. The V end was cut by 2 bases, the J end by 7 bases, with 11 bases between. The CDR3 covers 13 residues. Looked up from germline, CDR1 is MGHDK and CDR2 is SYGVNS. Here the CDR3 DNA reads TGTGCCAGCAGTGAAGTTCTACGGACTGGCTACACCTTC. Amino acid sequence: CASSEVLRTGYTF.

The chain joins TRBV18 to TRBJ1-6, with D maybe TRBD1 (5 bases). V was pared by 6 bases and J by 6 bases, with 15 bases between. Germline CDR1 reads KGHSH; CDR2 reads LQKENI. The CDR3 consists of 15 residues. CDR3 coding DNA: TGTGCCAGCTCCACGGGGCAGGGTCTTAATTCACCCCTCCACTTT. Translation gives CASSTGQGLNSPLHF.

V usage is TRBV4-2 and J usage is TRBJ2-1, with D possibly being TRBD2 (5 bases). V was clipped by 1 base and J by 3 bases, with 10 bases between them. There are 15 residues in the CDR3. In germline, CDR1 is LGHNA, CDR2 YNFKEQ. The CDR3 protein is CASSQAETNYNEQFF. The DNA of the CDR3 is TGTGCCAGCAGCCAAGCCGAGACTAACTACAATGAGCAGTTCTTC.

The V and J genes are TRBV4-3 and TRBJ2-1; TRBD1 matches at 7 bases. The CDR3 loop spans 15 amino acids. CDR1 is LGHNA and CDR2 is YSLEER in the germline V gene. V lost 0 bases and J lost 4; bases outside the gene matches: 3. The CDR3 DNA follows: TGCGCCAGCAGCCAAGACGGGACAGAATACAATGAGCAGTTCTTC. Translation gives CASSQDGTEYNEQFF.

This chain links TRBV5-4 with TRBJ2-7, with TRBD2 matching 11 bases. The CDR3 is 15 amino acids. After removal of 3 bases from V and 6 bases from J, the junction contained 8 bases not matched to a gene. CDR1 and CDR2 from the germline V gene are SGHNT and YYREEE (reference sequence). The CDR3 DNA reads TGTGCCAGCAGCTCAACTAGCGGGGGAAGAGGCGAGCAGTACTTC. This translates into CASSSTSGGRGEQYF.

The rearrangement uses TRBV2 and TRBJ1-2; D uncertain. CDR3 length: 15 amino acids. V was clipped by 7 bases and J by 0 bases, with 15 bases between them. CDR1 SNHLY and CDR2 FYNNEI come from the germline V gene. This CDR3 is CASTLSFGSNYGYTF. The CDR3 DNA reads as TGTGCCAGCACCCTGTCCTTTGGTTCTAACTATGGCTACACCTTC.

This rearrangement joins TRBV4-2 to TRBJ1-1; 7 nucleotides match TRBD1. V lost 2 bases to trimming and J lost 5 bases; unmatched junction nucleotides: 2. Germline loops: CDR1 LGHNA, CDR2 YNFKEQ. CDR3 length equals 13 residues. CDR3 DNA sequence: TGTGCCAGCAGCCAAACAGGGGAGACTGAAGCTTTCTTT. This encodes CASSQTGETEAFF.

The rearrangement joins TRBV18 to TRBJ1-4; 8 bases fit TRBD1. J gave up 8 bases and V 4 bases, and 9 bases lay outside the gene matches. The CDR3 runs 15 residues. The germline V gene encodes CDR1 KGHSH and CDR2 LQKENI. CDR3 in amino acids: CASSRNGQGGEKLFF. For the CDR3, the DNA is TGTGCCAGCTCACGCAATGGACAGGGAGGGGAAAAACTGTTTTTT.

The chain combines TRBV6-2 or TRBV6-3 with TRBJ1-5; 7 positions match TRBD1. This CDR3 has 16 residues. The germline V gene encodes CDR1 MNHEY and CDR2 SVGEGT. After removal of 2 bases from V and 6 bases from J, the junction contained 10 bases not matched to a gene. The CDR3 protein is CASSYRQGLMRQPQHF. CDR3 bases: TGTGCCAGCAGTTACAGACAGGGACTTATGCGTCAGCCCCAGCATTTT.

The chain employs TRBV11-2 and TRBJ2-7; TRBD2 matches at 15 bases. Per germline, CDR1 SGHAT and CDR2 FQNNGV. With V trimmed by 5 bases and J by 2 bases, 10 bases remained unmatched. CDR3 length: 18 amino acids. The CDR3 reads CASSIRTSGGVVPYEQYF. The CDR3 nucleotides are TGTGCCAGCAGCATCCGGACTAGCGGGGGGGTAGTACCCTACGAGCAGTACTTC.

The chain recombines TRBV3-1 (or the pseudogene TRBV3-2) with TRBJ2-2; TRBD2 aligns across 12 bases. After removal of 3 bases from V and 7 bases from J, the junction contained 9 bases not matched to a gene. Germline CDR1 reads LGHDT; CDR2 reads YNNKEL (reference sequence). The CDR3 runs 17 residues. CDR3 nucleotides: TGTGCCAGCAGCCAGGGGACCTCGGGACTAGCGGGCGGGGAGCTGTTTTTT. Its protein is CASSQGTSGLAGGELFF.

This rearrangement joins TRBV6-2 or TRBV6-3 to TRBJ2-1; no firm D call. Germline-derived CDR1 and CDR2 are MNHEY and SVGEGT. The CDR3 sequence is 13 residues long. V lost 6 bases to trimming and J lost 8 bases, with 14 bases between them. The CDR3 DNA reads TGTGCCAGCAGCACTCAAGTCCCCCATGAGCAGTTCTTC. Translation gives CASSTQVPHEQFF.

CDR3 bases: TGTGCCAGCAGTATAGGTGGGACCTATAACTATGGCTACACCTTC. It translates to CASSIGGTYNYGYTF. The chain has TRBV27 and TRBJ1-2; weak D call: TRBD1 (5 bases). The CDR3 covers 15 residues. Trimming shortened V by 5 bases and J by 1 base, and 14 bases separated the two germline ends. Germline-derived CDR1 and CDR2 are MNHEY and SMNVEV (reference sequence).

In this sample, this clone turned up once. The V and J genes are TRBV18 and TRBJ1-1; D might be TRBD1 (5 bases). V shed 3 bases and J shed 2 bases, with 22 bases lying between them. The CDR3 extends over 18 amino acids. The V gene's germline CDR1 is KGHSH and CDR2 LQKENI. The CDR3 nucleotides are TGTGCCAGCTCACCGTTTGACAGTGCTTACAGTTCAAACACTGAAGCTTTCTTT. This sequence encodes CASSPFDSAYSSNTEAFF.

J is TRBJ1-6 and V is TRBV4-1, with a possible D match to TRBD1 (5 bases). V lost 1 base and J 0 bases, leaving 10 bases between the germline ends. This CDR3 has 17 residues. Germline CDR1 and CDR2: MGHRA and YSYEKL. This chain's CDR3 is CASSQVGGSSYNSPLHF. The CDR3 bases are TGCGCCAGCAGCCAAGTGGGGGGGAGCTCCTATAATTCACCCCTCCACTTT.